This TCR beta chain was sequenced during a study of cytomegalovirus exposure and HLA in healthy donors. Study-level findings and limits: The investigators catalogued some 150 TCR beta chains as cytomegalovirus-associated.

Worth noting for this clone: Its antigen is not known.

Data came from immunoSEQ multiplex PCR; TCRdb stores just in-frame clones and leaves some out. The table records approximately 160,000 clones, about 95% of them present only once. This TCR derives from a woman between 18 and 29 years old in good health and CMV-seronegative. Sample: PBMCs.

The DNA of the CDR3 is TGTGCCAGCAGTGAAACAGGCCCCTCGGCCGTGTGGGGCTACACCTTC. The encoded protein is CASSETGPSAVWGYTF. The chain employs TRBV6-1 and TRBJ1-2; the D gene is possibly TRBD1 (5 bases). This CDR3 is built from 16 residues. Between the trimmed V and J ends, which lost 2 bases and 8 bases, there was a span of 21 bases. Germline V gene sequence: CDR1 MNHNS, CDR2 SASEGT.